The 15 T cell receptor beta chains presented below share a single source sample, sequenced in a study of T cells in localized non-small cell lung cancer. Libraries were prepared by immunoSEQ multiplex PCR; TCRdb keeps only in-frame clonotypes and omits some of them. This sample has about 20,000 clones, with more than 75% found just once. This specimen consisted of PBMCs, obtained before any cancer treatment. The receptor set was obtained from a man aged 40 to 70 with stage II squamous cell lung carcinoma.

The V and J genes are TRBV5-1 and TRBJ2-2, with 7 bases that match TRBD2. Germline V lookup: CDR1 SGHRS, CDR2 YFSETQ. V lost 5 bases, J lost 6 bases, and 7 bases stayed unmatched. The CDR3 is 14 amino acids. The CDR3 spells CASSEGREAGELFF. Written as DNA, the CDR3 is TGCGCCAGCAGTGAGGGTCGGGAGGCCGGGGAGCTGTTTTTT.

V gene TRBV5-4 combines with J gene TRBJ2-7, with TRBD1 matching over 7 bases. Germline CDR1 and CDR2: SGHNT and YYREEE (reference sequence). The CDR3 loop spans 15 amino acids. After removal of 3 bases from V and 3 bases from J, the junction contained 9 bases not matched to a gene. CDR3 sequence reads: CASSSNPGQFYEQYF. The CDR3 bases are TGTGCCAGCAGCTCTAATCCGGGACAGTTCTACGAGCAGTACTTC.

The chain has TRBV19 and TRBJ2-2, with D hard to call. The CDR3 runs 14 residues. V was cut by 4 bases and J by 0 bases, with 6 bases left in between. Germline values: CDR1 LNHDA, CDR2 SQIVND (reference sequence). The CDR3 loop is CASSTRSNTGELFF. The CDR3 DNA reads TGTGCCAGTAGTACCCGGTCGAACACCGGGGAGCTGTTTTTT.

This clone appeared a single time. This chain joins TRBV15 and TRBJ1-5; TRBD1 might be the D (5 bases). Per the germline V gene, CDR1 is LNHNV and CDR2 is YYDKDF (reference sequence). Deletions cut 4 bases from V and 5 bases from J, with 18 bases between. The CDR3 spans 16 residues. CDR3 bases: TGTGCCACCAGCATTCTTGAGAGGGGAAGCGATCAGCCCCAGCATTTT. Its translation: CATSILERGSDQPQHF.

V usage is TRBV13 and J usage is TRBJ1-4; D is perhaps TRBD1 (6 bases). The CDR3 totals 13 residues. V dropped 10 bases and J dropped 0 bases, with 9 bases sitting between them. In germline, CDR1 is PRHDT, CDR2 FYEKMQ (reference sequence). The CDR3: CAISGATNEKLFF. Written as DNA, the CDR3 is TGTGCCATCTCAGGGGCAACTAATGAAAAACTGTTTTTT.

V is TRBV12-5 and J is TRBJ1-3, with 7 bases aligning to TRBD1. From germline, CDR1 is LGHNT and CDR2 FRNRAP. There are 16 residues in the CDR3. The junction had 9 bases not matched to a gene; V was cut back by 6 bases and J by 1 base. CDR3: CASGRTGQRSGNTIYF. CDR3 in DNA: TGTGCTAGTGGGCGTACGGGACAGCGATCTGGAAACACCATATATTTT. Filled out from reference TRBV12-5 and TRBJ1-3, the complete variable domain reads DARVTQTPRHKVTEMGQEVTMRCQPILGHNTVFWYRQTMMQGLELLAYFRNRAPLDDSGMPKDRFSAEMPDATLATLKIQPSEPRDSAVYFCASGRTGQRSGNTIYFGEGSWLTVV.

This clone appeared a single time. The J gene is TRBJ2-2, the V gene TRBV11-1; D gene ambiguous. Per germline, CDR1 SGHAT and CDR2 FQDESV (reference sequence). Trimming removed 4 bases at V and 7 bases at J, with 10 bases between. This CDR3 comprises 13 residues. CDR3 sequence (DNA): TGTGCCAGCAGCTACGAATTGGGCGGGGAGCTGTTTTTT. Encoded protein: CASSYELGGELFF.

The chain is built from TRBV5-3 and TRBJ1-4, with no clear D. Being an ORF, TRBV5-3 has a function that is uncertain. Trimming removed 3 bases at V and 4 bases at J, with 19 bases between. CDR3 size: 17 residues. The CDR3 region has the DNA TGTGCCAGAAGCTCCCTAGAGACAAGGGAAGTTAATGAAAAACTGTTTTTT. It specifies CARSSLETREVNEKLFF.

This chain links TRBV13 with TRBJ2-3; TRBD2 might be the D (6 bases). CDR1 is PRHDT, CDR2 FYEKMQ, per germline (reference sequence). V was clipped by 2 bases and J by 4 bases, with 19 bases between them. The CDR3 is 17 amino acids. The CDR3 protein is CASSLPSGTLPADTQYF. The CDR3 region has the DNA TGTGCCAGCAGCTTACCGTCCGGGACTCTCCCAGCAGATACGCAGTATTTT.

The chain carries TRBV2 and TRBJ1-5, with 11 bases identical to TRBD1. Germline CDR1 reads SNHLY; CDR2 reads FYNNEI. This CDR3 has 18 residues. V shed 6 bases and J 2 bases; nucleotides not matched to a gene: 12. The CDR3 region has the DNA TGTGCCAGCAGCGCTAACGGACAGGGGGCCATTGGCAATCAGCCCCAGCATTTT. It codes for CASSANGQGAIGNQPQHF.

The rearrangement uses TRBV7-3 and TRBJ2-5, with 8 positions matching TRBD1. Per the germline V gene, CDR1 is SGHTA and CDR2 is FQGTGA. This CDR3 is 13 amino acids long. J was trimmed by 5 bases and V by 4 bases; bases with no gene match: 3. The chain's CDR3 is CASSSDREETQYF. For the CDR3, the DNA is TGTGCCAGCAGCTCGGACAGGGAGGAGACCCAGTACTTC. Looking up the rest from reference TRBV7-3 and TRBJ2-5 gives the full variable domain: GAGVSQTPSNKVTEKGKYVELRCDPISGHTALYWYRQSLGQGPEFLIYFQGTGAADDSGLPNDRFFAVRPEGSVSTLKIQRTERGDSAVYLCASSSDREETQYFGPGTRLLVL.

The rearrangement joins TRBV5-1 to TRBJ1-2; 8 bases align to TRBD1. The CDR3 is 15 amino acids. From germline, CDR1 is SGHRS and CDR2 YFSETQ. After removal of 1 base from V and 2 bases from J, the junction contained 4 bases not matched to a gene. The CDR3 DNA is TGCGCCAGCAGCTTGTCAGGGGGCGTGAACTATGGCTACACCTTC. Protein: CASSLSGGVNYGYTF.

This chain links TRBV5-6 with TRBJ2-7, with 9 bases that match TRBD1. V trimming: 4 bases; J trimming: 6 bases; junction bases outside the gene matches: 14. The CDR3 is 16 amino acids. Germline-derived CDR1 and CDR2 are SGHDT and YYEEEE. CDR3 DNA sequence: TGTGCCAGCAGCCTTATGCTACCGGGACAGGGTTCCGAGCAGTACTTC. Protein sequence: CASSLMLPGQGSEQYF. Full variable domain (remainder filled in from reference TRBV5-6 and TRBJ2-7): DAGVTQSPTHLIKTRGQQVTLRCSPKSGHDTVSWYQQALGQGPQFIFQYYEEEERQRGNFPDRFSGHQFPNYSSELNVNALLLGDSALYLCASSLMLPGQGSEQYFGPGTRLTVT.

The V gene is TRBV27, the J gene TRBJ2-1; 12 bases agree with TRBD2. This CDR3 is built from 20 residues. Germline V gene data show CDR1 as MNHEY and CDR2 as SMNVEV (reference sequence). With 7 bases clipped from V and 5 bases from J, the junction kept 21 bases outside the gene matches. This CDR3 reads CASTGSRTSGDWVADNEQFF. The CDR3 DNA reads as TGTGCCAGCACCGGATCTCGGACTAGCGGGGATTGGGTGGCGGACAATGAGCAGTTCTTC.

This rearrangement joins TRBV5-6 to TRBJ1-1; 10 bases match TRBD1. With V trimmed by 5 bases and J by 3 bases, 4 bases remained unmatched. The CDR3 is 14 amino acids. Germline V gene sequence: CDR1 SGHDT, CDR2 YYEEEE. The DNA of the CDR3 is TGTGCCAGCAGGGGGGACAGGGGACACACTGAAGCTTTCTTT. Protein sequence: CASRGDRGHTEAFF.